Below are 6 T cell receptor beta chains sequenced from a single sample in a study of T cells in Graves' hyperthyroidism and ophthalmopathy. Amplification targeted TCR beta CDR3 regions from RNA transcripts. First-round RT-PCR targeting the TCR CDR3 was performed with the HTBI primer set. In TCRdb, the multiplex PCR reads were re-called with MiXCR into one record per CDR3 protein. The sample comprises approximately 620,000 distinct CDR3 sequences, roughly 15% of which are singletons, and roughly 3.3% rests with the top ten. The sample was blood. These receptor sequences come from a woman aged 40 to 50 with Graves' ophthalmopathy.

On this clonotype itself: At one end, the junction sequence differs from germline, possibly due to a read error. The V gene is TRBV5-1, the J gene TRBJ1-1, with D perhaps TRBD1 (6 bases). This CDR3 region has 16 residues. Germline V gene data show CDR1 as SGHRS and CDR2 as YFSETQ. The CDR3, as DNA: TGCGCCAGCGGCTTGGGGGCTGTCGGGGGCGGCACTGAAGCTTTCTTT. As protein: CASGLGAVGGGTEAFF.

This clonotype was seen at least ten times. The J gene is TRBJ1-2, the V gene TRBV20-1, with D possibly TRBD1 on 5 matching bases. Trimming removed 5 bases at V and 4 bases at J, with 11 bases between. Germline V CDR1 and CDR2: DFQATT, SNEGSKA (reference sequence). CDR3 size: 12 residues. CDR3 loop: CSAPRGGYGYTF. The DNA of the CDR3 is TGCAGTGCTCCCCGGGGGGGCTATGGCTACACCTTC.

Concerning this clonotype: This could be a read error, since a much larger clone is one nucleotide away. The chain is built from TRBV18 and TRBJ1-6, with 8 nucleotides matching TRBD1. V lost 1 base and J lost 14; bases outside the gene matches: 7. This CDR3 is 14 amino acids long. CDR1 KGHSH and CDR2 LQKENI come from the germline V gene. The DNA of the CDR3 is TGTGCCAGCTCACCACGGGGACAGGCGTCATCCCTCCACTTT. Its translation is CASSPRGQASSLHF.

This chain links TRBV10-3 with TRBJ2-3; 9 nucleotides align to TRBD2. Germline V gives CDR1 ENHRY, CDR2 SYGVKD. This CDR3 has 18 amino acids. The junction had 18 bases not matched to a gene; V was cut back by 8 bases and J by 3 bases. CDR3 region: CAIGKGAGGPVLTDTQYF. CDR3 sequence (DNA): TGTGCCATCGGGAAGGGTGCGGGAGGGCCAGTACTAACAGATACGCAGTATTTT.

This clonotype appeared many times. The V call is TRBV6-1, the J call TRBJ2-2; possible D gene TRBD1, 5 bases. Trimming stripped 2 bases from V and 0 bases from J, with 19 bases between. Germline-derived CDR1 and CDR2 are MNHNS and SASEGT. The CDR3 sequence is 19 residues long. CDR3 DNA: TGTGCCAGCAGTGAAAAACAGGCTTACAGAACCACGAACACCGGGGAGCTGTTTTTT. It yields the protein CASSEKQAYRTTNTGELFF.

This clonotype was counted between two and nine times. The chain carries TRBV30 and TRBJ2-2; the match to TRBD1 covers 10 bases. Trimming cost V 3 bases and J 4 bases; bases outside gene matches: 5. This CDR3 has 15 residues. CDR1 and CDR2 (germline): GTSNPN, SVGIG (reference sequence). The CDR3 protein is CAWRRTGGITGELFF. As DNA, the CDR3 is TGTGCCTGGAGGCGGACAGGGGGTATCACCGGGGAGCTGTTTTTT.